This TCR beta chain is drawn from a study of tumor-infiltrating lymphocytes in oesophageal squamous cell carcinoma. V lost 5 bases and J lost 7, with 17 bases in between. The CDR3 totals 15 residues. Germline V CDR1 and CDR2: KGHDR, SFDVKD. This clonotype was seen many times. TCRdb itself ran the PCR reads through MiXCR, one entry per CDR3 protein. The table has approximately 15,000 distinct CDR3 sequences, over 45% seen once. The V gene is TRBV24-1, the J gene TRBJ2-1; tentatively, D is TRBD1 (7 bases). The TCR was taken from a male donor with esophageal squamous cell carcinoma. Sequenced sample: esophageal tumor tissue. CDR3 sequence reads: CATSAGDSTLNEQFF. CDR3 nucleotides: TGTGCCACCAGTGCGGGGGACAGTACCCTAAATGAGCAGTTCTTC.